This T cell receptor beta chain originates from a study of T cells in Graves' hyperthyroidism and ophthalmopathy. RNA transcripts provided the source from which TCR beta CDR3 regions were amplified. The HTBI primer set was used in a first-round RT-PCR of the TCR CDR3. TCRdb reprocessed the multiplex PCR reads with MiXCR, giving one entry per CDR3 protein. Among some 700,000 distinct CDR3 sequences listed, 17% were seen once. Every diagnosis used clinical symptoms, serum thyroxine and TRAb, thyroid ultrasound and orbital computed tomography. As concerns this clonotype: Its matching antigen is unknown.

The study's findings and limits: The blood repertoire included most of the expanded thyroid clonotypes above 0.001. In validation, the model predicted ophthalmopathy. These predictions came a median approximately six months before onset.

The V gene's germline CDR1 is WSHSY and CDR2 SAAADI. V trimming: 3 bases; J trimming: 8 bases; junction bases outside the gene matches: 9. This CDR3 spans 15 amino acids. This clonotype was sampled from a man aged 45 to 65 with Graves' hyperthyroidism. Sequencing was carried out using blood. V gene TRBV10-2 combines with J gene TRBJ2-3; 9 bases line up with TRBD2. The CDR3 DNA reads as TGCGCCAGCAGTGATCGGACTGGCGGGAGGGGTACGCAGTATTTT. This encodes CASSDRTGGRGTQYF.